Listed here are 2 T cell receptor beta chains from one sample, sequenced in a study of OX40 agonist ivuxolimab in advanced cancers. Measured with immunoSEQ multiplex PCR; TCRdb has only the in-frame clones, and not every one. The table has roughly 65,000 clones, roughly 90% seen once. The specimen was CD4+ or CD8+ T cells sorted from blood, collected in a trial of the OX40 agonist ivuxolimab. Receptors were obtained from an adult with an advanced solid tumor such as melanoma, head and neck, liver or kidney cancer.

The chain recombines TRBV5-1 with TRBJ1-2; unclear D gene. Germline lookup yields CDR1 SGHRS and CDR2 YFSETQ. The CDR3 runs to 13 residues. Between the trimmed V and J ends, which lost 0 bases and 8 bases, there was a span of 11 bases. The CDR3 here is CASSLDGFQGYTF. The CDR3 DNA is TGCGCCAGCAGCTTGGATGGTTTTCAGGGCTACACCTTC.

As to this clone: The junction does not match germline at one end; this may be a read error. The rearrangement uses TRBV7-8 and TRBJ2-1; possibly TRBD1 for D (6 bases). The CDR3 length is 15 residues. CDR1 and CDR2 (germline): SGHVS, FQNEAQ. The CDR3 is CASTLQGGGYNEQFF. The CDR3 DNA sequence: TGTGCCAGCACCTTACAGGGCGGAGGTTACAATGAGCAGTTCTTC.